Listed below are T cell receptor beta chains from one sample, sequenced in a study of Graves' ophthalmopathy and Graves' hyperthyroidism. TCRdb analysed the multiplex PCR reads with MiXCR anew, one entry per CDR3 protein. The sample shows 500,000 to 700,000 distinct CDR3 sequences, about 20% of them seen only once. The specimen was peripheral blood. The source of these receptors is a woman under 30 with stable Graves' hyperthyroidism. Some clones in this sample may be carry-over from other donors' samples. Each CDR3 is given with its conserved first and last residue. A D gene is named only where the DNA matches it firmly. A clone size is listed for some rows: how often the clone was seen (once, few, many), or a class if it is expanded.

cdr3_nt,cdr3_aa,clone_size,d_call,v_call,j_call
TGCGCCAGCAGCCTCCAACCGGTCAGGGGGCGAGAGACCCAGTACTTC,CASSLQPVRGRETQYF,many,TRBD1,TRBV4-1,TRBJ2-5
TGTGCCAGCAGCCAATCTGGGGGAACTAACTATGGCTACACCTTC,CASSQSGGTNYGYTF,many,NA,TRBV16,TRBJ1-2
TGTGCCACCAGCAGAGATCGACCCCTCCGGGAGACCCAGTACTTC,CATSRDRPLRETQYF,many,NA,TRBV15,TRBJ2-5
TGTGCCACCAGCAGAGATCTGGCCGGGGGCGAAGCTTTCTTT,CATSRDLAGGEAFF,many,NA,TRBV15,TRBJ1-1
TGCGCCAGCAGCTTGGAACTAGCGGGGGCCGGGGAGCTGTTTTTT,CASSLELAGAGELFF,many,TRBD2,TRBV5-1,TRBJ2-2
TGTGCCAGCAGCCGTCACAGCTTGGCAATGAAGACCGGGGAGCTGTTTTTT,CASSRHSLAMKTGELFF,many,NA,TRBV14,TRBJ2-2
TGTGCCAGCAGTTTATCGGGACTCCGCCTCTACGAGCAGTACTTC,CASSLSGLRLYEQYF,many,NA,TRBV27,TRBJ2-7
TGTGCCAGCAGCTTAGATTTGGATATGCGATGGGATAGCAATCAGCCCCAGCATTTT,CASSLDLDMRWDSNQPQHF,NA,NA,TRBV11-2,TRBJ1-5
TGCGCCAGCAGCTTGGGTCTCGGGAGGAACACCGGGGAGCTGTTTTTT,CASSLGLGRNTGELFF,NA,NA,TRBV5-1,TRBJ2-2
TGTGCCAGCAGTTACTCCAGGGAAGCCTACGAGCAGTACTTC,CASSYSREAYEQYF,many,NA,TRBV6-5,TRBJ2-7
TGTGCCACCAGCAGAGATAGAAATCAAGAGACCCAGTACTTC,CATSRDRNQETQYF,many,NA,TRBV15,TRBJ2-5
TGTGCCACCAGTTCGGGAACCCCGGGGAACACTGAAGCTTTCTTT,CATSSGTPGNTEAFF,many,NA,TRBV24-1,TRBJ1-1
TGTGCCAGCAGTTTATGGGAGAATCAGCCCCAGCATTTT,CASSLWENQPQHF,many,NA,TRBV12-3/TRBV12-4,TRBJ1-5
TGCGCCAGCCGTATCCTGACAGGGCGCTCCTATAATTCACCCCTCCACTTT,CASRILTGRSYNSPLHF,many,TRBD1,TRBV5-1,TRBJ1-6
TGTGCCACAGGCCAGGCCGGGGGCACTGAAGCTTTCTTT,CATGQAGGTEAFF,many,NA,TRBV10-3,TRBJ1-1
TGTGCCAGCACCAAAGATCCTAAAGCTGGCTCTGGAAACACCATATATTTT,CASTKDPKAGSGNTIYF,many,NA,TRBV12-3/TRBV12-4,TRBJ1-3
TGTGCCAGCAGCCCAAAGGGGGCTCGAAATTCACCCCTCCACTTT,CASSPKGARNSPLHF,few,TRBD1,TRBV3-1,TRBJ1-6
TGTGCCACCAAGAACGGCGGCTTGAACACTGAAGCTTTCTTT,CATKNGGLNTEAFF,many,NA,TRBV15,TRBJ1-1
TGTGCCAGCAGTCGGGAGACACGACAAGAGACCCAGTACTTC,CASSRETRQETQYF,many,NA,TRBV6-2/TRBV6-3,TRBJ2-5